The 21 T cell receptor beta chains listed next were all sequenced from one sample in a study of cytomegalovirus exposure and HLA in healthy donors. The protocol was immunoSEQ multiplex PCR, while the TCRdb copy is restricted to in-frame clones and leaves out a portion. The table has 200,000 to 250,000 clones, 65% to 85% seen once. Specimen: PBMCs. The receptors come from a woman aged 25-40 years in good health and CMV-seropositive.

The genes are TRBV28 and TRBJ2-4, with 11 bases that match TRBD2. The CDR3 is 13 residues long. V gave up 5 bases and J gave up 13 bases; unmatched junction bases: 7. In germline, CDR1 is MDHEN, CDR2 SYDVKM. The CDR3 region is CASSPPIAGGQYF. In DNA, the CDR3 is TGTGCCAGCAGTCCCCCCATAGCGGGAGGGCAGTACTTC.

This clone was recorded only once. This chain connects TRBV9 to TRBJ2-2, with 9 bases that match TRBD2. Trimming at V came to 2 bases and at J to 3 bases, leaving 5 bases not matched to a gene. The CDR3 loop spans 16 amino acids. The germline V gene has CDR1 SGDLS and CDR2 YYNGEE. This chain's CDR3 is CASSVSGSTHTGELFF. The CDR3 DNA reads as TGTGCCAGCAGCGTTAGCGGGAGCACTCACACCGGGGAGCTGTTTTTT.

The V and J genes are TRBV6-6 and TRBJ2-7, with TRBD1 as a possible D gene (5 bases). Trimming pared 7 bases from V and 1 base from J, leaving 14 bases between. This CDR3 contains 14 residues. Germline-derived CDR1 and CDR2 are MNHNY and SVGAGI (reference sequence). Here the CDR3 reads CASTIRQGSYEQYF. The CDR3 region has the DNA TGTGCCAGCACCATACGGCAGGGTTCCTACGAGCAGTACTTC.

The chain employs TRBV19 and TRBJ2-7, with no clear D. This CDR3 has 13 amino acids. V lost 4 bases and J 4 bases, leaving 11 bases between the germline ends. The V gene's germline CDR1 is LNHDA and CDR2 SQIVND (reference sequence). DNA for the CDR3: TGTGCCAGTAGTAGTCGACACCTATACGAGCAGTACTTC. It specifies CASSSRHLYEQYF.

This rearrangement joins TRBV13 to TRBJ2-7, with 11 bases that match TRBD2. CDR1 is PRHDT and CDR2 is FYEKMQ in the germline V gene (reference sequence). This CDR3 is 19 amino acids long. J lost 2 bases, V lost 3 bases, and 15 bases had no gene match. The CDR3 DNA is TGTGCCAGCAGCTTCGTGGGAATGACTAGCGGGATATGGACCTACGAGCAGTACTTC. As protein: CASSFVGMTSGIWTYEQYF.

A word on this clone: In the same sample, other DNA sequences code for this CDR3. This chain joins TRBV7-2 and TRBJ1-2, with 10 bases fitting TRBD1. The J segment lost 6 bases and the V segment lost 0 bases, leaving 1 base of the junction unmatched. The CDR3 is 14 residues long. Germline V gene sequence: CDR1 SGHTA, CDR2 FQGNSA. CDR3 DNA sequence: TGTGCCAGCAGCTTAGCCGACAGGGGGCATGGCTACACCTTC. It yields the protein CASSLADRGHGYTF.

CDR3 DNA sequence: TGTGCCAGCAGCGGCTCCCGGTCCTACAATGAGCAGTTCTTC. As protein: CASSGSRSYNEQFF. J is TRBJ2-1 and V is TRBV9; D uncertain. Germline V lookup: CDR1 SGDLS, CDR2 YYNGEE. V lost 3 bases to trimming and J lost 1 base, with 8 bases between them. The CDR3 length is 14 residues.

V and J are TRBV9 and TRBJ2-5; D might be TRBD1 or TRBD2, each matching 5 bases. V lost 4 bases, J lost 2 bases, and 12 bases lay in between. The CDR3 runs 14 residues. In germline, CDR1 is SGDLS, CDR2 YYNGEE. For the CDR3, the DNA is TGTGCCAGCAGCCGGGATCCAGGGCAAGAGACCCAGTACTTC. This gives the protein CASSRDPGQETQYF.

The chain carries TRBV4-1 and TRBJ1-1; D is uncertain. CDR3 length: 17 amino acids. CDR1 and CDR2 (germline): MGHRA, YSYEKL. V gave up 2 bases and J gave up 0 bases, with 16 bases separating them. The CDR3 loop reads CASSQLAVGYMNTEAFF. The CDR3, as DNA: TGCGCCAGCAGCCAATTAGCCGTCGGCTACATGAACACTGAAGCTTTCTTT.

This clone appeared a few times. The V and J genes are TRBV6-1 and TRBJ1-2; perhaps TRBD1 as D (5 bases). Trimming removed 5 bases at V and 7 bases at J, with 8 bases between. CDR3 size: 11 residues. Germline lookup yields CDR1 MNHNS and CDR2 SASEGT. CDR3 protein: CASSPGFGYTF. The DNA for the CDR3 is TGTGCCAGCAGTCCAGGGTTTGGCTACACCTTC.

This clone was seen once. The genes are TRBV7-2 and TRBJ1-1; D gene ambiguous. V was clipped by 2 bases and J by 4 bases, with 11 bases between them. Germline lookup yields CDR1 SGHTA and CDR2 FQGNSA. The CDR3 extends over 14 amino acids. CDR3 sequence: CASSLTTGRTEAFF. The CDR3 coding sequence is TGTGCCAGCAGCTTAACGACGGGTCGCACTGAAGCTTTCTTT.

The V and J genes are TRBV6-5 and TRBJ1-2; D might be TRBD1 (5 bases). The germline V and J ends were trimmed by 7 bases and 4 bases, with 13 bases remaining between them. This CDR3 region has 13 residues. Germline V gives CDR1 MNHEY, CDR2 SVGAGI. This CDR3 is CASTWGEGYGYTF. The CDR3 DNA sequence: TGTGCCAGCACATGGGGGGAAGGCTATGGCTACACCTTC.

The chain is built from TRBV2 and TRBJ2-3, with 8 bases identical to TRBD2. V shed 2 bases and J 0 bases; nucleotides not matched to a gene: 1. The length of the CDR3 is 15 residues. In germline, CDR1 is SNHLY, CDR2 FYNNEI. CDR3 in amino acids: CASSETGGSTDTQYF. DNA of the CDR3: TGTGCCAGCAGTGAAACGGGAGGGAGCACAGATACGCAGTATTTT.

The chain has TRBV5-1 and TRBJ2-3, with 8 bases that match TRBD2. CDR1 and CDR2 from the germline V gene are SGHRS and YFSETQ. Unmatched junction bases numbered 8, after V lost 6 bases and J lost 2 bases. The CDR3 is 15 amino acids. CDR3 sequence (DNA): TGCGCCAGCACACCGGGACTAGGGTACACAGATACGCAGTATTTT. This codes for CASTPGLGYTDTQYF.

The chain employs TRBV27 and TRBJ2-1, with D maybe TRBD2 (7 bases). CDR3 size: 13 residues. Germline CDR1 is MNHEY and CDR2 is SMNVEV (reference sequence). V was pared by 3 bases and J by 9 bases, with 12 bases between. The CDR3 DNA follows: TGTGCCAGCAGTTTGGGGGGGCCAATTGAGCAGTTCTTC. It specifies CASSLGGPIEQFF.

J is TRBJ2-1 and V is TRBV7-3, with TRBD2 identical over 11 bases. Germline V gives CDR1 SGHTA, CDR2 FQGTGA. This CDR3 region has 14 residues. The V and J ends lost 4 bases and 10 bases, in that order; junction bases with no gene match: 6. The CDR3 region has the DNA TGTGCCAGCAGCTCTGGGACTAGCGGTGGGGAGCAGTTCTTC. It codes for CASSSGTSGGEQFF.

This clone appeared a single time. The genes are TRBV6-1 and TRBJ2-1, with 10 bases lining up with TRBD2. The length of the CDR3 is 14 residues. In germline, CDR1 is MNHNS, CDR2 SASEGT. V lost 10 bases, J lost 7 bases, and 10 bases stayed unmatched. This CDR3 is CATEGVAGGNEQFF. The CDR3 DNA reads as TGTGCCACCGAAGGGGTAGCGGGAGGTAATGAGCAGTTCTTC.

The J gene is TRBJ2-3, the V gene TRBV27; 12 bases are a match to TRBD2. The CDR3 spans 17 residues. From germline, CDR1 is MNHEY and CDR2 SMNVEV (reference sequence). Unmatched junction bases numbered 9, after V lost 7 bases and J lost 1 base. CDR3 sequence reads: CASTGLAGKVGTDTQYF. Here the CDR3 DNA reads TGTGCCAGCACCGGACTAGCGGGAAAGGTCGGCACAGATACGCAGTATTTT.

This clone was counted a few times. V is TRBV7-2 and J is TRBJ2-2; 13 bases match TRBD2. Losses at the gene ends were 0 bases for V and 8 bases for J; bases not matched to a gene: 12. This CDR3 region has 19 residues. Per germline, CDR1 SGHTA and CDR2 FQGNSA. DNA for the CDR3: TGTGCCAGCAGCTTAGCCCTCGGACTAGCGGGAGTGGCGGTGGGGGAGCTGTTTTTT. Protein product: CASSLALGLAGVAVGELFF.

This sequence joins TRBV9 and TRBJ2-5; perhaps TRBD2 as D (6 bases). The CDR3 has 18 amino acids. Germline lookup yields CDR1 SGDLS and CDR2 YYNGEE. V lost 4 bases, J lost 5 bases, and 27 bases lay in between. CDR3 residues: CASSPQKGYGGVGETQYF. The CDR3 coding sequence is TGTGCCAGCAGCCCCCAAAAAGGGTACGGGGGAGTGGGGGAGACCCAGTACTTC.

This chain connects TRBV4-1 to TRBJ2-5; possibly TRBD2 for D (5 bases). Germline values: CDR1 MGHRA, CDR2 YSYEKL. V gave up 1 base and J gave up 2 bases, with 20 bases separating them. The CDR3 sequence is 18 residues long. CDR3 region: CASSQVNLVGRGQETQYF. As DNA, the CDR3 is TGCGCCAGCAGCCAAGTTAACTTGGTTGGGAGAGGGCAAGAGACCCAGTACTTC.